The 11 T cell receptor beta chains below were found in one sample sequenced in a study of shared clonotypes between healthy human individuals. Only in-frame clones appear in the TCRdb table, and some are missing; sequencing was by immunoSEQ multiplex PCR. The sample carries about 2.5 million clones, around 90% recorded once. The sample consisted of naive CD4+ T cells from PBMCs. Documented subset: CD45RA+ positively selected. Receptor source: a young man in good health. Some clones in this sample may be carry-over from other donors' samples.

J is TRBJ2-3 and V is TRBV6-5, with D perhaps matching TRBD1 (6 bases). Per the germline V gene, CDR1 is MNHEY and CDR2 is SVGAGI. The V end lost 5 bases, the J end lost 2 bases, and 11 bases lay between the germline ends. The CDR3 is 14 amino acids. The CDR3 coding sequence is TGTGCCAGCAGTCGGGACACCATCACAGATACGCAGTATTTT. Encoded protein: CASSRDTITDTQYF.

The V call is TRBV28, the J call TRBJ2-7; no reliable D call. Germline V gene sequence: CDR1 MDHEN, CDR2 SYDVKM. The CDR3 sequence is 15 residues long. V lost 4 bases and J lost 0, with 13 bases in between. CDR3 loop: CASSWDPESSYEQYF. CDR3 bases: TGTGCCAGCAGTTGGGATCCGGAGAGCTCCTACGAGCAGTACTTC.

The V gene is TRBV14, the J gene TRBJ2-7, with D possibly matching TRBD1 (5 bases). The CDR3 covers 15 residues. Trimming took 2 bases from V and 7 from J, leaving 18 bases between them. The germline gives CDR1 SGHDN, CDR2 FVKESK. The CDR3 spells CASSQTPQGRSEQYF. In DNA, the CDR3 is TGTGCCAGCAGCCAAACCCCCCAGGGTCGGAGTGAGCAGTACTTC. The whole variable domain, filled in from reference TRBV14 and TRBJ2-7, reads EAGVTQFPSHSVIEKGQTVTLRCDPISGHDNLYWYRRVMGKEIKFLLHFVKESKQDESGMPNNRFLAERTGGTYSTLKVQPAELEDSGVYFCASSQTPQGRSEQYFGPGTRLTVT.

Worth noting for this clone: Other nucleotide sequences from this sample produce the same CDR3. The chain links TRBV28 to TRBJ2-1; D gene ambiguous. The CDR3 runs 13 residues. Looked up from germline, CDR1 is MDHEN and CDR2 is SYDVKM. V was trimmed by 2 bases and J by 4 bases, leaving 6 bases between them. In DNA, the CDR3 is TGTGCCAGCAGTTTACAAGCTTACAATGAGCAGTTCTTC. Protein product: CASSLQAYNEQFF.

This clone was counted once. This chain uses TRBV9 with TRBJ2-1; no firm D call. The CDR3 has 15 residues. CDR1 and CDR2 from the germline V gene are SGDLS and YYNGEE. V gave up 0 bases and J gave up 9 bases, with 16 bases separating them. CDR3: CASSVEVAAFSEQFF. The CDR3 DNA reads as TGTGCCAGCAGCGTAGAGGTAGCAGCCTTCAGTGAGCAGTTCTTC.

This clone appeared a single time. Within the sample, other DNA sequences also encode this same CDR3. CDR3 region: CASSWGQGNQPQHF. Here the CDR3 DNA reads TGTGCCAGCAGTTGGGGACAGGGCAATCAGCCCCAGCATTTT. The chain carries TRBV6-5 and TRBJ1-5, with TRBD1 matching 8 bases. CDR3 length: 14 amino acids. Looked up from germline, CDR1 is MNHEY and CDR2 is SVGAGI. V lost 4 bases and J lost 2; bases outside the gene matches: 1.

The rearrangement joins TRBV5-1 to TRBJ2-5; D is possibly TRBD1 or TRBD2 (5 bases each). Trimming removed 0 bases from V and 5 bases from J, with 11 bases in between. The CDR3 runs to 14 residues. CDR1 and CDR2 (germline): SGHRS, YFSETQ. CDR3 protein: CASSLVDRGETQYF. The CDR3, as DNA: TGCGCCAGCAGCTTGGTTGATCGGGGCGAGACCCAGTACTTC.

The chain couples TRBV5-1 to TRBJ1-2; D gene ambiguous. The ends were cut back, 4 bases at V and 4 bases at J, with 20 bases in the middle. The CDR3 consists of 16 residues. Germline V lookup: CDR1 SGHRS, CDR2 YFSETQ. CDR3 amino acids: CASSLNAIQDTYGYTF. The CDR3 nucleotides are TGCGCCAGCAGCCTCAACGCCATCCAGGATACCTATGGCTACACCTTC.

CDR3 coding DNA: TGTGCCAGCAGCTTAGGTAGCGCCACGAACACCGGGGAGCTGTTTTTT. This sequence encodes CASSLGSATNTGELFF. V is TRBV7-2 and J is TRBJ2-2, with TRBD2 as a possible D gene (5 bases). V gave up 1 base and J gave up 0 bases, with 9 bases separating them. The CDR3 loop spans 16 amino acids. Germline CDR1 and CDR2: SGHTA and FQGNSA.

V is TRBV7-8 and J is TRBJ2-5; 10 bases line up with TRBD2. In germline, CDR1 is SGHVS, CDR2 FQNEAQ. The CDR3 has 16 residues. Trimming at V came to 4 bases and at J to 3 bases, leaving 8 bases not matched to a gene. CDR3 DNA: TGTGCCAGCAGCTCTAGACGCGGACTAGCGGAAGAGACCCAGTACTTC. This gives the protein CASSSRRGLAEETQYF.

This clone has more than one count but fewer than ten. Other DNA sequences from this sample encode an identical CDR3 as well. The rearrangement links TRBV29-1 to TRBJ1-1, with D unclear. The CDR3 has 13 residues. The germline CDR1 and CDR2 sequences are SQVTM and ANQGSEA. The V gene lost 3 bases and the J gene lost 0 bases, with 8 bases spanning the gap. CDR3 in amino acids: CSVERRLNTEAFF. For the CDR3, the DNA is TGCAGCGTTGAGCGGCGGCTGAACACTGAAGCTTTCTTT. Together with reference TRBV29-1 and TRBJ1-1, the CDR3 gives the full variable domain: SAVISQKPSRDICQRGTSLTIQCQVDSQVTMMFWYRQQPGQSLTLIATANQGSEATYESGFVIDKFPISRPNLTFSTLTVSNMSPEDSSIYLCSVERRLNTEAFFGQGTRLTVV.